The clone carrying this T cell receptor (beta chain) appeared many times. Arm-PCR of CDR3 regions with iRepertoire HTBI primers generated TCR beta libraries. TCRdb reprocessed the multiplex PCR reads via MiXCR and lists one record per CDR3 protein. The repertoire holds around 480,000 distinct CDR3 sequences, around 16% seen once, with 20% to 30% in the top ten. Time point described: newly diagnosed GD, antithyroid drugs for less than 3 months. The authors made the TCR library using RNA they extracted from PBMCs. This specimen belongs to a study of regulatory T cells in long-lasting Graves disease. The sample was also linked to a second study, of T cells in Graves' hyperthyroidism and ophthalmopathy.

Sequences were derived from peripheral blood mononuclear cells (PBMCs), sampled at new diagnosis, from a patient treated with antithyroid drugs. The clonotype was recovered from a woman aged 35-65 years with Graves disease.

CDR3 loop: CASSEGDWEQFF. DNA for the CDR3: TGTGCCAGCAGCGAGGGAGACTGGGAGCAGTTCTTC. The chain recombines TRBV7-9 with TRBJ2-1; possibly TRBD2 for D (5 bases). There are 12 residues in the CDR3. Germline V gene sequence: CDR1 SEHNR, CDR2 FQNEAQ (reference sequence). V was trimmed by 5 bases and J by 10 bases, leaving 12 bases between them.